These 18 T cell receptor beta chains were sequenced from one sample in a study of blood T cells in healthy people across ages. It was with a sample-barcoded 5' primer and a J-beta primer mix that a second PCR of roughly 6 to 12 cycles was run. TCRdb re-derived calls from the 5' RACE reads in MiXCR, one entry per CDR3 protein. The sample gives around 800,000 distinct CDR3 sequences, around 24% of which show up once; roughly 3.1% is in the top ten. These data also featured in a second study, about T cells of mothers and their children.

The sample taken for sequencing was blood. The receptors stem from a boy younger than 18 in good health.

This clonotype has only a few counts. V gene TRBV10-3 combines with J gene TRBJ1-2, with 7 nucleotides matching TRBD1. The ends lost 10 bases at V and 4 bases at J; junction bases unmatched: 12. This CDR3 region has 14 residues. Germline V CDR1 and CDR2: ENHRY, SYGVKD. CDR3 sequence reads: CASVATGRGYGYTF. The CDR3 bases are TGTGCCAGCGTCGCGACAGGGCGGGGCTATGGCTACACCTTC.

This clonotype was seen a few times. V is TRBV3-1 and J is TRBJ2-1; D may be TRBD2 (5 bases). The DNA end is more similar to TRBJ2-5, so the J call may be wrong. Germline-derived CDR1 and CDR2 are LGHDT and YNNKEL (reference sequence). The CDR3 is made up of 12 amino acids. Written as DNA, the CDR3 is TGTGCCAGCAGCCTGTACGAGGGGACCCAGTACTTC. Protein sequence: CASSLYEGTQYF.

The chain combines TRBV12-3 or TRBV12-4 with TRBJ2-2; unclear D gene. The CDR3 is made up of 14 amino acids. Trimming shortened V by 3 bases and J by 3 bases, and 8 bases separated the two germline ends. The CDR3 DNA follows: TGTGCCAGCAGTTTCATCACAGACACCGGGGAGCTGTTTTTT. Residues: CASSFITDTGELFF.

This clonotype was counted between two and nine times. The chain carries TRBV11-2 and TRBJ1-6; D uncertain. Trimming stripped 4 bases from V and 6 bases from J, with 13 bases between. The CDR3 is 15 amino acids. In germline, CDR1 is SGHAT, CDR2 FQNNGV. The CDR3 region is CASSSAGALNSPLHF. The CDR3 DNA reads TGTGCCAGCAGCTCCGCCGGAGCACTTAATTCACCCCTCCACTTT.

This clonotype was recorded a few times. The chain joins TRBV28 to TRBJ2-5; D tentatively fits TRBD1 or TRBD2 (7 bases each). The end of the DNA fits TRBJ2-1 better, so the J call may be wrong. Germline V gene sequence: CDR1 MDHEN, CDR2 SYDVKM. The CDR3 totals 14 residues. The CDR3 loop reads CASSAGDRANEQFF. CDR3 coding DNA: TGTGCCAGCAGCGCGGGGGACAGAGCAAATGAGCAGTTCTTC.

The chain joins TRBV6-1 to TRBJ2-3; 13 bases agree with TRBD2. The CDR3 contains 18 residues. The ends lost 6 bases at V and 6 bases at J; junction bases unmatched: 15. CDR1 is MNHNS, CDR2 SASEGT, per germline. The CDR3 DNA reads TGTGCCAGCAGGGTGACCATGACTAGCGGGGGGACGGCGGATACGCAGTATTTT. This translates into CASRVTMTSGGTADTQYF.

This clonotype was counted only a few times. The V and J genes are TRBV20-1 and TRBJ1-4; D perhaps matches TRBD1 (6 bases). Germline V gene sequence: CDR1 DFQATT, CDR2 SNEGSKA (reference sequence). V lost 5 bases to trimming and J lost 6 bases, with 19 bases between them. This CDR3 has 15 amino acids. The CDR3 nucleotides read TGCAGTGCTGGGGCCTCACAGGGAAGTTATGAAAAACTGTTTTTT. Translating gives CSAGASQGSYEKLFF.

This clonotype was observed a few times. The genes are TRBV29-1 and TRBJ1-1, with D unresolved. CDR3 length: 15 residues. The germline V gene has CDR1 SQVTM and CDR2 ANQGSEA. V was trimmed by 3 bases and J by 0 bases, leaving 14 bases between them. The CDR3 is CSVEVGLSVNTEAFF. For the CDR3, the DNA is TGCAGCGTTGAGGTAGGGCTCTCCGTGAACACTGAAGCTTTCTTT.

The V gene is TRBV6-1, the J gene TRBJ2-5; 9 bases agree with TRBD2. With the DNA end fitting TRBJ2-1 better, the J assignment may be wrong. The CDR3 is 19 residues long. Germline V gives CDR1 MNHNS, CDR2 SASEGT. In nucleotides, the CDR3 is TGTGCCAGCAGTGAATCGGTAGCGGGGGCCAGTCGCGGCTACAATGAGCAGTTCTTC. Encoded protein: CASSESVAGASRGYNEQFF.

This clonotype was seen only a few times. The CDR3 coding sequence is TGCGCCAGCAGCCCCAGGGGGCTGGGAACCGGGGAGCTGTTTTTT. It encodes CASSPRGLGTGELFF. The chain couples TRBV5-1 to TRBJ2-2, with 8 nucleotides matching TRBD1. CDR3 length: 15 amino acids. V lost 4 bases and J lost 5; bases outside the gene matches: 7. Germline values: CDR1 SGHRS, CDR2 YFSETQ. Full variable domain (remainder filled in from reference TRBV5-1 and TRBJ2-2): KAGVTQTPRYLIKTRGQQVTLSCSPISGHRSVSWYQQTPGQGLQFLFEYFSETQRNKGNFPGRFSGRQFSNSRSEMNVSTLELGDSALYLCASSPRGLGTGELFFGEGSRLTVL.

This clonotype was seen a handful of times. The genes are TRBV5-5 and TRBJ1-2, with D perhaps TRBD1 (6 bases). The V end was cut by 2 bases, the J end by 0 bases, with 11 bases between. This CDR3 is built from 15 residues. The germline CDR1 and CDR2 sequences are SGHKS and YYEKEE (reference sequence). CDR3 region: CASSLQGGTNYGYTF. The CDR3 coding sequence is TGTGCCAGCAGCTTACAAGGGGGAACTAACTATGGCTACACCTTC.

The sample holds a few counts of this clonotype. The chain combines TRBV29-1 with TRBJ1-1; no firm D call. Trimming removed 4 bases from V and 1 base from J, with 10 bases in between. The CDR3 is 13 amino acids. Germline loops: CDR1 SQVTM, CDR2 ANQGSEA. The CDR3 spells CSVAYWRNTEAFF. CDR3 DNA: TGCAGCGTTGCCTACTGGAGGAACACTGAAGCTTTCTTT.

CDR3 sequence (DNA): TGCGCCAGCAGCTACGGCCGCGGGCAGAAAGAGACCCAGTACTTC. Encoded protein: CASSYGRGQKETQYF. This chain uses TRBV5-1 with TRBJ2-5; a possible D gene is TRBD2 (5 bases). CDR1 and CDR2 (germline): SGHRS, YFSETQ. V dropped 3 bases and J dropped 3 bases, with 15 bases sitting between them. This CDR3 is 15 amino acids long. The entire variable domain, with the rest obtained from reference TRBV5-1 and TRBJ2-5, is as follows: KAGVTQTPRYLIKTRGQQVTLSCSPISGHRSVSWYQQTPGQGLQFLFEYFSETQRNKGNFPGRFSGRQFSNSRSEMNVSTLELGDSALYLCASSYGRGQKETQYFGPGTRLLVL.

This clonotype was counted only a few times. The gene calls are TRBV6-1 and TRBJ2-5, with 11 bases identical to TRBD1. The trim removed 6 bases at V and 1 base at J, leaving 10 bases unmatched. Looked up from germline, CDR1 is MNHNS and CDR2 is SASEGT. CDR3 size: 17 residues. The DNA of the CDR3 is TGTGCCAGCAGCCCCCCCGGACAGGGGGCGCCCCAAGAGACCCAGTACTTC. This sequence encodes CASSPPGQGAPQETQYF.

The table lists this clonotype with a few counts. The rearrangement uses TRBV29-1 and TRBJ2-5; maybe TRBD2 (6 bases). The DNA matches TRBJ2-7 better at its end, which makes the J call doubtful. This CDR3 has 13 residues. Germline loops: CDR1 SQVTM, CDR2 ANQGSEA. The CDR3 DNA sequence: TGCAGCGTTCCCGGGGGAGGTAGCTACGAGCAGTACTTC. Protein sequence: CSVPGGGSYEQYF.

At least ten counts were recorded for this clonotype. The V call is TRBV4-1, the J call TRBJ2-7, with no clear D. The CDR3 has 14 residues. The germline gives CDR1 MGHRA, CDR2 YSYEKL. The V end lost 0 bases, the J end lost 1 base, and 7 bases lay between the germline ends. The CDR3 nucleotides are TGCGCCAGCAGCCAAGATCCGGGTTCCTACGAGCAGTACTTC. Amino acid sequence: CASSQDPGSYEQYF.

The J gene is TRBJ2-5, the V gene TRBV19; D is perhaps TRBD1 (5 bases). With 5 bases removed from V and 5 bases from J, the gap between germline ends came to 18 bases. The CDR3 has 15 residues. Germline V gives CDR1 LNHDA, CDR2 SQIVND (reference sequence). CDR3 residues: CASSPQTAPRETQYF. Written as DNA, the CDR3 is TGTGCCAGTAGTCCACAGACAGCTCCTCGGGAGACCCAGTACTTC. Full variable domain (remainder filled in from reference TRBV19 and TRBJ2-5): DGGITQSPKYLFRKEGQNVTLSCEQNLNHDAMYWYRQDPGQGLRLIYYSQIVNDFQKGDIAEGYSVSREKKESFPLTVTSAQKNPTAFYLCASSPQTAPRETQYFGPGTRLLVL.

This chain uses TRBV7-2 with TRBJ2-2; TRBD2 matches at 10 bases. Germline V gene data show CDR1 as SGHTA and CDR2 as FQGNSA. This CDR3 has 17 residues. J was trimmed by 4 bases and V by 1 base; bases with no gene match: 6. The chain's CDR3 is CASSLGRTSGLTGELFF. The CDR3 DNA reads as TGTGCCAGCAGCTTAGGACGGACTAGCGGACTCACCGGGGAGCTGTTTTTT.